The next 10 T cell receptor beta chains were all read from a single sample in a study of blood T cells in healthy people across ages. A J-beta primer mix and a sample-barcoded 5' primer were used in a second PCR of about 7 to 12 cycles. From the 5' RACE reads, TCRdb called clonotypes with MiXCR, one entry per CDR3 protein. The sample contains around 900,000 distinct CDR3 sequences, under 30% of which appear only once. The sample consisted of blood. The source of these receptors is an elderly woman in good health.

The count of this clonotype is one. A much larger clone is a single base away; this may be a read error. V usage is TRBV7-9 and J usage is TRBJ2-1; D perhaps matches TRBD2 (6 bases). CDR1 is SEHNR and CDR2 is FQNEAQ in the germline V gene (reference sequence). The CDR3 contains 15 residues. The CDR3 here is CASSLKGDSYNELFF. The CDR3, as DNA: TGTGCCAGCAGCTTAAAAGGGGACTCCTACAATGAGCTGTTCTTC.

This clonotype has ten or more counts. The gene calls are TRBV20-1 and TRBJ2-5; 10 positions agree with TRBD2. Germline lookup yields CDR1 DFQATT and CDR2 SNEGSKA (reference sequence). Trimming took 3 bases from V and 2 from J; bases not matched to a gene: 6. There are 15 residues in the CDR3. CDR3 loop: CSASRTSGAQETQYF. CDR3 nucleotides: TGCAGTGCTAGTCGTACTAGCGGGGCTCAAGAGACCCAGTACTTC.

A remark on this clonotype: This may be a read error, as it is one base from a much larger clone. The genes are TRBV6-2 or TRBV6-3 and TRBJ1-5; 9 bases map to TRBD1. The V and J ends lost 6 bases and 4 bases, in that order; junction bases with no gene match: 4. CDR1 and CDR2 from the germline V gene are MNHEY and SVGEGT. The CDR3 runs 14 residues. CDR3 DNA: TGTGCCAGCAGCTGCGGGACAGGGAATCAGCCCCAGCATTTT. It translates to CASSCGTGNQPQHF.

This clonotype was seen many times. The chain is built from TRBV5-1 and TRBJ2-5; 8 bases fit TRBD1. V lost 0 bases, J lost 5 bases, and 3 bases stayed unmatched. The germline V gene has CDR1 SGHRS and CDR2 YFSETQ. There are 14 residues in the CDR3. CDR3 amino acids: CASSLVTGEETQYF. The DNA of the CDR3 is TGCGCCAGCAGCTTGGTGACAGGGGAGGAGACCCAGTACTTC.

This clonotype was recorded at least ten times. The gene calls are TRBV24-1 and TRBJ2-3; maybe TRBD2 (6 bases). The CDR3 contains 17 residues. Trimming pared 4 bases from V and 5 bases from J, leaving 21 bases between. Germline V lookup: CDR1 KGHDR, CDR2 SFDVKD. The CDR3 region is CATSEDIRAGRRDTQYF. The CDR3 nucleotides are TGTGCCACCAGTGAAGACATCAGGGCCGGGAGAAGAGATACGCAGTATTTT.

In this sample, this clonotype turned up once. The rearrangement joins TRBV5-6 to TRBJ2-2; 13 bases fit TRBD2. J was trimmed by 4 bases and V by 4 bases; bases with no gene match: 4. The CDR3 is made up of 16 amino acids. CDR1 SGHDT and CDR2 YYEEEE come from the germline V gene. The CDR3 here is CASSKLAGGSTGELFF. In DNA form, the CDR3 reads TGTGCCAGCAGCAAACTAGCGGGGGGGTCCACCGGGGAGCTGTTTTTT.

Worth noting for this clonotype: An end of the junction differs from the germline gene, which may be a read error. The chain recombines TRBV12-3 or TRBV12-4 with TRBJ1-1, with D possibly being TRBD1 (5 bases). The CDR3 runs to 15 residues. The CDR3 reads CASSLTGLSDTETFF. CDR3 nucleotide sequence: TGTGCCAGCAGTTTAACAGGATTGTCAGACACTGAAACTTTCTTT.

V and J are TRBV20-1 and TRBJ2-3, with 8 positions matching TRBD2. V lost 5 bases and J lost 10; bases outside the gene matches: 8. The CDR3 contains 12 residues. The germline V gene encodes CDR1 DFQATT and CDR2 SNEGSKA (reference sequence). CDR3 sequence (DNA): TGCAGTGCTCTTCCCGGGACTAGGGCGCAGTATTTT. Translated: CSALPGTRAQYF.

This clonotype was counted between two and nine times. This chain joins TRBV18 and TRBJ2-5; 7 bases match TRBD1. V gave up 4 bases and J gave up 5 bases; unmatched junction bases: 7. The CDR3 totals 14 residues. Germline CDR1 KGHSH, CDR2 LQKENI. The CDR3 protein is CASSRGQALETQYF. CDR3 bases: TGTGCCAGCTCACGAGGACAGGCGTTGGAGACCCAGTACTTC.

The rearrangement joins TRBV11-2 to TRBJ2-1, with a possible D match to TRBD1 (5 bases). The germline V gene has CDR1 SGHAT and CDR2 FQNNGV. Trimming left V 1 base short and J 9 bases short, with 10 bases between. The length of the CDR3 is 13 residues. The CDR3 reads CASSLGVRGEQFF. The CDR3, as DNA: TGTGCCAGCAGCTTAGGGGTAAGGGGTGAGCAGTTCTTC.